This entry describes one T cell receptor (beta chain). This entry belongs to a study of glioma-infiltrating T cells after dendritic cell vaccination. About the study: The vaccine used monocyte-derived dendritic cells pulsed overnight with autologous tumor lysate.

The protocol was immunoSEQ multiplex PCR, while the TCRdb copy is restricted to in-frame clones and leaves out a portion. The sample includes about 50,000 clones, approximately 91% seen only once; the top ten take roughly 5.6%. The time point was: after dendritic cell vaccination, including at tumor progression/relapse. PBMC were collected before vaccination, two weeks after the third vaccination, and at progression. Trimming left V 5 bases short and J 7 bases short, with 20 bases between. Germline CDR1 is SGHAT and CDR2 is FQNNGV. There are 15 residues in the CDR3. The rearrangement uses TRBV11-2 and TRBJ1-2, with a weak D call TRBD1 (5 bases). The TCR sequence derives from a human donor with glioblastoma. Sequences were derived from blood, sampled after dendritic cell vaccination. CDR3 in amino acids: CASSPSVGQGFGYTF. The CDR3 DNA is TGTGCCAGCAGCCCCTCAGTGGGCCAGGGCTTTGGCTACACCTTC.